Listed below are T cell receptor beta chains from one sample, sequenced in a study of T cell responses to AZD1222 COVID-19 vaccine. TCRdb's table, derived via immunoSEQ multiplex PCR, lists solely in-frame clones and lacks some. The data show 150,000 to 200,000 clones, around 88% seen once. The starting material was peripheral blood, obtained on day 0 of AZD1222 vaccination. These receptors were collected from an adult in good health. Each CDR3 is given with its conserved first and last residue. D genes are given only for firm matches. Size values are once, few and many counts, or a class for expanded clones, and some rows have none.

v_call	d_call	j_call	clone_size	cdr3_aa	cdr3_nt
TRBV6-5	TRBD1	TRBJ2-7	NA	CASRFAGQAAYEQYF	TGTGCCAGCAGATTTGCGGGACAGGCCGCCTACGAGCAGTACTTC
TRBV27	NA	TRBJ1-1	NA	CASSPGHNTEAFF	TGTGCCAGCAGTCCCGGACACAACACTGAAGCTTTCTTT
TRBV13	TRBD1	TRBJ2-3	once	CASRPSTGESTDTQYF	TGTGCCAGCCGCCCCAGTACAGGGGAAAGCACAGATACGCAGTATTTT
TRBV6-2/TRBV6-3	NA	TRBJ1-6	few	CASRPYVSRSPLHF	TGTGCCAGCAGGCCTTATGTATCGCGGTCACCCCTCCACTTT
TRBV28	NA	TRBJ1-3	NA	CASSLQIALSGNTIYF	TGTGCCAGCAGCCTTCAGATCGCGCTCTCTGGAAACACCATATATTTT
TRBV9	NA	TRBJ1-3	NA	CASSVGRTSGNTIYF	TGTGCCAGCAGCGTCGGAAGGACCTCTGGAAACACCATATATTTT
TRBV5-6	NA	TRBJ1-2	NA	CASSLYIQGKDYGYTF	TGTGCCAGCAGCTTATACATCCAGGGCAAGGACTATGGCTACACCTTC
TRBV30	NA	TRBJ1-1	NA	CAWMSRQMNTEAFF	TGTGCCTGGATGTCAAGACAGATGAACACTGAAGCTTTCTTT
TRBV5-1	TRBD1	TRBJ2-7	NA	CASSLGLLGVGDRGIHEQYF	TGCGCCAGCAGCTTGGGTTTGCTCGGAGTAGGGGACAGGGGGATCCACGAGCAGTACTTC
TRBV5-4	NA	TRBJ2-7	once	CASSLVDGGYEQYF	TGTGCCAGCAGCTTGGTGGACGGGGGCTACGAGCAGTACTTC
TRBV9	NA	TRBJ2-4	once	CASSSSLIQYF	TGTGCCAGCAGCTCAAGCCTTATTCAGTACTTC
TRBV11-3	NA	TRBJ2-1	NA	CASSLERIESSYNEQFF	TGTGCCAGCAGCTTAGAGCGGATTGAGAGCTCCTACAATGAGCAGTTCTTC
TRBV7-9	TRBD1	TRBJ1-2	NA	CASRPRDRADGYTF	TGTGCCAGCAGACCTCGGGACAGGGCGGATGGCTACACCTTC
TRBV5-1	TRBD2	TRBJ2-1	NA	CASSLTSGRAGRDEQFF	TGCGCCAGCAGCCTCACTAGCGGGAGGGCCGGTAGGGATGAGCAGTTCTTC
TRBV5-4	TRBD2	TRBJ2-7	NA	CASMSGTSGTEQYF	TGTGCCAGCATGTCCGGGACTAGCGGGACCGAGCAGTACTTC
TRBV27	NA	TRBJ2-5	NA	CASRGLGGGQTQYF	TGTGCCAGCAGAGGCCTAGGTGGGGGCCAGACCCAGTACTTC
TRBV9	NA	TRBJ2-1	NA	CASSVGSSSYNEQFF	TGTGCCAGCAGCGTAGGTTCGAGCTCCTACAATGAGCAGTTCTTC
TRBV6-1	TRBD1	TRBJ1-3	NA	CASSEATGYGNTIYF	TGTGCCAGCAGTGAAGCGACAGGGTATGGAAACACCATATATTTT
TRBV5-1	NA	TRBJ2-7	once	CASSQGTSGYEQYF	TGCGCCAGCAGCCAGGGGACGTCAGGCTACGAGCAGTACTTC
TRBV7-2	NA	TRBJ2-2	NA	CASSPEGPWGANTGELFF	TGTGCCAGCAGCCCCGAAGGGCCTTGGGGGGCGAACACCGGGGAGCTGTTTTTT
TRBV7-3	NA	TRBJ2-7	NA	CASSLGPGSSYEQYF	TGTGCCAGCAGCTTAGGCCCCGGGAGCTCCTACGAGCAGTACTTC
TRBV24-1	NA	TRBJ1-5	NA	CATSDLPGGVGNQPQHF	TGTGCCACCAGTGATCTCCCGGGGGGGGTCGGCAATCAGCCCCAGCATTTT
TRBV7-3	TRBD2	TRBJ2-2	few	CASSPSGGWELFF	TGTGCCAGCAGCCCGTCCGGGGGGTGGGAGCTGTTTTTT
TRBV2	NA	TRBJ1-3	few	CATYGQGKLSGNTIYF	TGTGCCACCTACGGACAAGGGAAACTCTCTGGAAACACCATATATTTT
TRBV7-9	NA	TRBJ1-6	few	CASSFKLDSPLHF	TGTGCCAGCAGCTTTAAGCTGGATTCACCCCTCCACTTT
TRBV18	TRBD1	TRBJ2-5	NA	CASSLGTGVGQTQYF	TGTGCCAGCTCACTTGGGACAGGGGTCGGCCAGACCCAGTACTTC
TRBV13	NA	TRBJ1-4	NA	CASSLFLGDEKLFF	TGTGCCAGCAGCTTATTTTTGGGGGACGAAAAACTGTTTTTT
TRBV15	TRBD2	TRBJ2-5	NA	CATSIRGGRETQYF	TGTGCCACCAGCATACGGGGGGGCCGGGAGACCCAGTACTTC
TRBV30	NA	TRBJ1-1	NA	CAWTPWQGKTEAFF	TGTGCCTGGACCCCTTGGCAGGGGAAGACTGAAGCTTTCTTT
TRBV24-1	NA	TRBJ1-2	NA	CATSDLEGPRDGYGYTF	TGTGCCACCAGTGATTTGGAGGGGCCCCGCGATGGCTATGGCTACACCTTC
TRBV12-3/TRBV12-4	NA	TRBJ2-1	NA	CASSISVDEQFF	TGTGCCAGCAGCATTAGCGTGGATGAGCAGTTCTTC
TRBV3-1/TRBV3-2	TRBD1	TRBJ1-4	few	CASSPKTGTGLATNEKLFF	TGTGCCAGCAGCCCGAAAACCGGGACAGGGCTTGCAACTAATGAAAAACTGTTTTTT
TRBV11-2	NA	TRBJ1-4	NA	CASSLSGAGLEKLFF	TGTGCCAGCAGCCTATCAGGGGCCGGCCTTGAAAAACTGTTTTTT
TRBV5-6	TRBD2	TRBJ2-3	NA	CASSLVGSGLGLRYTQYF	TGTGCCAGCAGCTTGGTGGGTAGCGGGCTCGGGTTAAGATATACGCAGTATTTT
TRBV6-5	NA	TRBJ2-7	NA	CASSRQGGESYEQYF	TGTGCCAGCAGTAGACAGGGAGGGGAGTCCTACGAGCAGTACTTC
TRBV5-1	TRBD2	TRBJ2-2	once	CASSSRTRGSGELFF	TGCGCCAGCAGCTCCCGGACTAGAGGGTCCGGGGAGCTGTTTTTT
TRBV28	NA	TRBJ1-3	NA	CASFHGDSGNTIYF	TGTGCCAGCTTCCACGGGGACTCTGGAAACACCATATATTTT
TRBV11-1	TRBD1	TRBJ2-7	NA	CASSPRDRPSYEQYF	TGTGCCAGCAGCCCAAGGGACAGGCCGTCCTACGAGCAGTACTTC
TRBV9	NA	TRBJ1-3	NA	CASSVDGSSAGNTIYF	TGTGCCAGCAGCGTAGATGGGAGTAGCGCTGGAAACACCATATATTTT
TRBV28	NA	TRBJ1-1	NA	CASSPDSQADTEAFF	TGTGCCAGCAGTCCTGACAGTCAAGCGGACACTGAAGCTTTCTTT
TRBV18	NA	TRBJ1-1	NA	CASSLPLAEAFF	TGTGCCAGCTCCCTACCTCTGGCTGAAGCTTTCTTT
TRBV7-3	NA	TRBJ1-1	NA	CASSPVFGGGNEAFF	TGTGCCAGCAGCCCCGTGTTCGGGGGCGGAAATGAAGCTTTCTTT
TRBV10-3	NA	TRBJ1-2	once	CAISEIGGPRGYTF	TGTGCCATCAGTGAAATCGGGGGGCCCCGTGGCTACACCTTC
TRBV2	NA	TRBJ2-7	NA	CASIFGPHEQYF	TGTGCCAGCATATTCGGCCCCCACGAGCAGTACTTC
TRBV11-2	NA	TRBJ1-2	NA	CASSPIGNYGYTF	TGTGCCAGCAGCCCCATAGGTAACTATGGCTACACCTTC
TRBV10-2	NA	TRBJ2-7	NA	CASSESGGVYEQYF	TGCGCCAGCAGTGAGTCAGGCGGAGTATACGAGCAGTACTTC
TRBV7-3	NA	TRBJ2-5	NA	CASSLMGARYGETQYF	TGTGCCAGCAGCTTGATGGGGGCGCGATACGGAGAGACCCAGTACTTC
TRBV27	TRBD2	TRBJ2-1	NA	CASRRVSGTSGYNEQFF	TGTGCCAGCAGGCGAGTCTCCGGGACTAGCGGCTACAATGAGCAGTTCTTC
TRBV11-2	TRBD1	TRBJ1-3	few	CASSSLNHRGAGNTIYF	TGTGCCAGCAGCTCGTTAAACCACAGGGGAGCTGGAAACACCATATATTTT
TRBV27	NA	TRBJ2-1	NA	CASSLGGAIGNEQFF	TGTGCCAGCAGTCTGGGGGGGGCTATTGGCAATGAGCAGTTCTTC
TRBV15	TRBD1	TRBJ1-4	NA	CATSDRGVATNEKLFF	TGTGCCACCAGCGACAGGGGGGTCGCAACTAATGAAAAACTGTTTTTT
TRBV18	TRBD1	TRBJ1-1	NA	CASSPGQDTEAFF	TGTGCCAGCTCACCCGGACAGGACACTGAAGCTTTCTTT
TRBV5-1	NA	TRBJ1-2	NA	CASSLTANANYGYTF	TGCGCCAGCAGCTTGACGGCGAATGCTAACTATGGCTACACCTTC
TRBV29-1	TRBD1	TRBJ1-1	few	CSSCGTGGTEAFF	TGCAGCTCCTGCGGCACAGGGGGCACTGAAGCTTTCTTT
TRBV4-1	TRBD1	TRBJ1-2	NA	CASSQGSWQGAQNGYTF	TGCGCCAGCAGCCAAGGTAGTTGGCAGGGGGCGCAGAATGGCTACACCTTC
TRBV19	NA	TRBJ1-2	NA	CASSKTGTAGYTF	TGTGCCAGTAGTAAAACAGGGACTGCTGGCTACACCTTC
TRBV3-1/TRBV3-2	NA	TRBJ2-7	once	CASSQLTPYEQYF	TGTGCCAGCAGCCAGCTAACTCCCTACGAGCAGTACTTC
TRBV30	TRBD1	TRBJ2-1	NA	CAWVADRVGVNEQFF	TGTGCCTGGGTCGCTGACAGGGTAGGTGTGAATGAGCAGTTCTTC
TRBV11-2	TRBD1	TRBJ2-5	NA	CASSSGQGRQETQYF	TGTGCCAGCAGCTCGGGACAGGGGAGGCAAGAGACCCAGTACTTC